This TCR beta chain was retrieved from a study of blood T cell repertoires in COVID-19. As handled by the study authors: The assay estimated nucleated cells by amplifying reference gene primers. Clones were sequenced by immunoSEQ multiplex PCR, and TCRdb holds only the in-frame ones, with some missing. V, J and clone size derive from that table, while D and trimming were established from the DNA sequence. The sample includes under 400,000 clones, 65% to 90% seen only once; the top ten take about 4%. The sequence came from a woman between 40 and 50 years old with acute COVID-19. Sequencing input: PBMCs or T cells enriched from blood (not recorded which).

CDR3 loop: CASSERPVFGGYTF. The CDR3 DNA reads as TGTGCCAGCAGTGAAAGGCCGGTATTCGGGGGCTACACCTTC. This sequence joins TRBV2 and TRBJ1-2; D unresolved. Trimming stripped 2 bases from V and 8 bases from J, with 15 bases between. CDR3 length: 14 amino acids. Germline CDR1 is SNHLY and CDR2 is FYNNEI.